The rows below give T cell receptor beta chains drawn from one sample of a study of blood T cell repertoires in COVID-19. Sequencing used immunoSEQ multiplex PCR; TCRdb keeps in-frame clones, though not all of them. In the table there are 300,000 or so clones, around 90% of which are singletons. The material sequenced was peripheral blood. These receptors all stem from a woman between 40 and 50 years old with acute or convalescent COVID-19. CDR3s include the opening cysteine and the closing phenylalanine or tryptophan. A D gene is named only where the DNA matches it firmly. Only some rows state a clone size, as once, few, many or a class for expanded clones.

few | TRBJ2-3 | . | TRBV7-3 | TGTGCCAGCAGCCCGGGGGGCGTGACAGATACGCAGTATTTT | CASSPGGVTDTQYF
. | TRBJ1-3 | . | TRBV7-9 | TGTGCCAGCAGCCGTTCTGGAAACACCATATATTTT | CASSRSGNTIYF
. | TRBJ2-4 | TRBD2 | TRBV2 | TGTGCCAGCAGCCCCCGAGCTAGCGGGGGTAGGAACATTCAGTACTTC | CASSPRASGGRNIQYF
. | TRBJ1-1 | . | TRBV20-1 | TGCAGTGCTGGTGGTGGGGCAGGGACTGAAGCTTTCTTT | CSAGGGAGTEAFF
. | TRBJ2-5 | . | TRBV5-6 | TGTGCCAGCAGCTTGTTACAGGTCGAAGAGACCCAGTACTTC | CASSLLQVEETQYF
. | TRBJ1-2 | . | TRBV10-3 | TGTGCCATCAGTGACTCGGGGGATAAGATAGGTGGCTACACCTTC | CAISDSGDKIGGYTF
. | TRBJ1-1 | . | TRBV15 | TGTGCCACCAGCAGACCCCCGGAGAAGCCTGAAGCTTTCTTT | CATSRPPEKPEAFF
once | TRBJ2-6 | . | TRBV14 | TGTGCCAGCAGCCGAGTGGGAAGGGGCCTTCACTCTGGGGCCAACGTCCTGACTTTC | CASSRVGRGLHSGANVLTF
. | TRBJ1-2 | . | TRBV4-1 | TGCGCCAGCAGCCAAGAATACAGACACGGCTACACCTTC | CASSQEYRHGYTF
. | TRBJ2-3 | . | TRBV11-1 | TGTGCCAGCAGCCCCACGCGGGGATTGGTCATAGATACGCAGTATTTT | CASSPTRGLVIDTQYF
. | TRBJ1-4 | . | TRBV5-6 | TGTGCCAGCAGCTTGCCAGTTTCAACTAATGAAAAACTGTTTTTT | CASSLPVSTNEKLFF
. | TRBJ1-5 | . | TRBV5-5 | TGTGCCAGCAGCTATCTCGGGGAGAGCAATCAGCCCCAGCATTTT | CASSYLGESNQPQHF
few | TRBJ1-2 | . | TRBV6-5 | TGTGCCAGCAGTTACAGGGAGTACTATGGCTACACCTTC | CASSYREYYGYTF
. | TRBJ2-1 | . | TRBV9 | TGTGCCAGCAAGCCAGGGACCTACAATGAGCAGTTCTTC | CASKPGTYNEQFF
once | TRBJ1-1 | . | TRBV15 | TGTGCCACCAGCACTAGACTCTGGGTTGAAGCTTTCTTT | CATSTRLWVEAFF
. | TRBJ2-1 | TRBD1 | TRBV3-1/TRBV3-2 | TGTGCCAGCACCCCGGGACAGGGGCTCTCTTACAATGAGCAGTTCTTC | CASTPGQGLSYNEQFF
. | TRBJ2-3 | TRBD2 | TRBV2 | TGTGCCAGCAGGGTAGCGGGGGGGTTTCGCATCGGCACAGATACGCAGTATTTT | CASRVAGGFRIGTDTQYF
. | TRBJ1-1 | . | TRBV5-1 | TGCGCCAGCACCGATCAGGGGAGAGCTAGCACTGAAGCTTTCTTT | CASTDQGRASTEAFF
few | TRBJ2-1 | . | TRBV19 | TGTGCCAGTAACACAGGGCGTCCTCCCTACAATGAGCAGTTCTTC | CASNTGRPPYNEQFF
. | TRBJ1-1 | . | TRBV6-4 | TGTGCCAGCAGTCGCTCCCGCGACAGCACTGAAGCTTTCTTT | CASSRSRDSTEAFF
few | TRBJ1-2 | TRBD1 | TRBV19 | TGTGCCAGTACCCCCGGGACAGGGATCGGCTACACCTTC | CASTPGTGIGYTF
. | TRBJ1-1 | TRBD1 | TRBV7-8 | TGTGCCAGCAGCTGGGATCCGGGCGACAGGGGGTGGAACACTGAAGCTTTCTTT | CASSWDPGDRGWNTEAFF
. | TRBJ2-1 | . | TRBV10-3 | TGTGCCATCAGTGCCTCAGAGGGACGAGGGGGCAATGAGCAGTTCTTC | CAISASEGRGGNEQFF
few | TRBJ1-5 | TRBD1 | TRBV6-2/TRBV6-3 | TGTGCCAGCAGTTACTCGGTACAGGGGCGTAGTCAGCCCCAGCATTTT | CASSYSVQGRSQPQHF
. | TRBJ1-5 | . | TRBV6-1 | TGTGCCAGCAGTGAAACGGGCAGGGCCCAGCCCCAGCATTTT | CASSETGRAQPQHF
. | TRBJ2-2 | TRBD2 | TRBV25-1 | TGTGCCAGCAGTGAACCGGGGGGGCAGGGTAGTACCGGGGAGCTGTTTTTT | CASSEPGGQGSTGELFF
once | TRBJ2-3 | TRBD2 | TRBV11-2 | TGTGCCAGCAGCTTATATCCCGGGGGGGCGACAGATACGCAGTATTTT | CASSLYPGGATDTQYF
. | TRBJ1-2 | . | TRBV7-2 | TGTGCCAGCAGCTTAGCGAACAGGAAGTCCTATGGCTACACCTTC | CASSLANRKSYGYTF
. | TRBJ1-2 | . | TRBV19 | TGTGCCTCCGCCTTGGGCAGCAACTATGGCTACACCTTC | CASALGSNYGYTF
. | TRBJ1-1 | . | TRBV12-5 | TGTGCTAACGCACAGGGTGGGGGGAACACTGAAGCTTTCTTT | CANAQGGGNTEAFF
. | TRBJ1-5 | . | TRBV2 | TGTGCCAGCCGCTACGGACAGTCTAGTCATCAGCCCCAGCATTTT | CASRYGQSSHQPQHF
few | TRBJ1-2 | . | TRBV19 | TGTGCCAGTAGTATAGAAAGGGGGAACTATGGCTACACCTTC | CASSIERGNYGYTF
. | TRBJ2-5 | . | TRBV5-1 | TGCGCCAGCAGCCTAAGCAGGGCAGTCCAAGAGACCCAGTACTTC | CASSLSRAVQETQYF
. | TRBJ2-1 | . | TRBV9 | TGTGCCAGCAGCGTAGGGGGTTTAAGGGGCAGAACAAGGAATGAGCAGTTCTTC | CASSVGGLRGRTRNEQFF
. | TRBJ1-4 | TRBD1 | TRBV6-6 | TGTGCCAGCAGTCGACGGACAGGTGGGACTAATGAAAAACTGTTTTTT | CASSRRTGGTNEKLFF
. | TRBJ1-4 | TRBD1 | TRBV19 | TGTGCCAGTAGTACGGACAGGGGAAGTTTTAATGAAAAACTGTTTTTT | CASSTDRGSFNEKLFF
. | TRBJ1-2 | . | TRBV6-5 | TGTGCCAGCAGAGGGTTGCAGGGACTCAACTATGGCTACACCTTC | CASRGLQGLNYGYTF
. | TRBJ2-5 | TRBD2 | TRBV9 | TGTGCCAGCAGCCAGAGGGGCGGGAGGGAGACCCAGTACTTC | CASSQRGGRETQYF
. | TRBJ1-2 | . | TRBV2 | TGTGCCAGCAGTAGCCCTTCGTATGGCTACACCTTC | CASSSPSYGYTF
. | TRBJ1-4 | TRBD1 | TRBV29-1 | TGCAGCGTCAGGACAGGGGGGAGAGAAAAACTGTTTTTT | CSVRTGGREKLFF
. | TRBJ1-2 | TRBD1 | TRBV29-1 | TGCAGCGTCGACGGGACAGGGAGCGGAGGCTATGGCTACACCTTC | CSVDGTGSGGYGYTF
. | TRBJ1-6 | . | TRBV10-3 | TGTGCCATCAGTCGACAGGCAGACGTCGCCCTCCACTTT | CAISRQADVALHF
. | TRBJ1-4 | . | TRBV29-1 | TGCAGCGTCGCTAAGACCGAAGGGGGAAAACTGTTTTTT | CSVAKTEGGKLFF
. | TRBJ1-2 | . | TRBV3-1/TRBV3-2 | TGTGCCAGCAGCCAAGAAAGACTCTATGGCTACACCTTC | CASSQERLYGYTF
. | TRBJ1-2 | TRBD1 | TRBV30 | TGTGCCTGGAGTTCTTACAGGGGGCTATTCGGTGGCTACACCTTC | CAWSSYRGLFGGYTF
. | TRBJ1-1 | TRBD1 | TRBV5-1 | TGCGCCAGCAGCTACGGACAGGAGGCATATGTGGTCTTT | CASSYGQEAYVVF